This T cell receptor (beta chain) is drawn from a study of monozygotic twins with inflammatory bowel disease. General observations from the study: Evidence did not back any single strong signal or clonotype linked to IBD. Against healthy co-twins, IBD patients had lower TCRbeta diversity (measured by inverse Simpson).

Comments on this clonotype: Its cognate antigen is unknown.

The CDR3 is 15 amino acids. In germline, CDR1 is MNHNS, CDR2 SASEGT. cDNA was produced in eight separate reactions per sample. Added by template switching were UMIs that each held a 6-nucleotide sample barcode. TCRdb reanalyzed the 5' RACE reads, giving one entry per CDR3 protein sequence and no DNA. The sample totals over 350,000 distinct CDR3 sequences. The TCR originated in a human donor with ulcerative colitis or Crohn's disease, or a healthy co-twin of an affected twin (not recorded which). The rearrangement links TRBV6-1 to TRBJ1-4; absent DNA, TCRdb's TRBD1 call cannot be checked. Sequenced sample: blood. This CDR3 is CASFLPGPLNEKLFF.